A selection of T cell receptor beta chains follows, all from one sample in a study of Graves' ophthalmopathy and Graves' hyperthyroidism. MiXCR, applied by TCRdb to the multiplex PCR reads, yields one record per CDR3 protein. The sample carries some 350,000 distinct CDR3 sequences, roughly 17% recorded once. Specimen: peripheral blood. Source of these receptors: an adult woman with stable Graves' hyperthyroidism. CDR3s include the opening cysteine and the closing phenylalanine or tryptophan. The order of the fields is J gene, V gene, clone size, D gene, CDR3 DNA, CDR3 protein. D genes are given only for firm matches. A clone size is listed for some rows: how often the clone was seen (once, few, many), or a class if it is expanded.

TRBJ2-7 TRBV28 many TRBD2 TGTGCCAGCAGGGTGAGCGGGATGGCCGGTTACGAGCAGTACTTC CASRVSGMAGYEQYF
TRBJ1-5 TRBV6-5 many - TGTGCCAGCAGTTACGACAGGAGTGGCAATCAGCCCCAGCATTTT CASSYDRSGNQPQHF
TRBJ2-7 TRBV6-1 once TRBD1 TGTGCCAGCAGGCCGACAGGGGACCCCTACGAGCAGTACTTC CASRPTGDPYEQYF
TRBJ1-2 TRBV4-1 - - TGCGCCAGCAGCCAAGATCCAGGAAGGGGCTACACCTTC CASSQDPGRGYTF
TRBJ1-5 TRBV12-5 - TRBD1 TGTGCTAGTGGTTTGGTACGAGGACAGGGGATCGGAGGAGCTAATCAGCCCCAGCATTTT CASGLVRGQGIGGANQPQHF
TRBJ1-5 TRBV4-1 - - TGCGCCAGCAGCCAAGATAGTGGGCAGCCCCAGCATTTT CASSQDSGQPQHF
TRBJ2-7 TRBV20-1 once - TGCAGTGCTAGAGCCCGACAGGCTAGAACCTACGAGCAGTACTTC CSARARQARTYEQYF
TRBJ2-7 TRBV7-2 many - TGTGCCAGCAGCTTAGCTCCCGGGACGGCTTCCTACGAGCAGTACTTC CASSLAPGTASYEQYF
TRBJ2-2 TRBV28 many - TGTGCCAGCCGCTTCCCCGCCGGCGGGGAGCTGTTTTTT CASRFPAGGELFF
TRBJ1-2 TRBV18 many - TGTGCCAGCTCACCGGGACACGGATATGGCTACACCTTC CASSPGHGYGYTF
TRBJ2-2 TRBV12-3/TRBV12-4 many - TGTGCCAGCAGTTTCCCGGGCACCGGGGAGCTGTTTTTT CASSFPGTGELFF
TRBJ1-3 TRBV27 many - TGTGCCAGCAGTTTACAAGGGGGCTCTGGAAACACCATATATTTT CASSLQGGSGNTIYF
TRBJ1-6 TRBV6-1 many TRBD1 TGTGCCAGCAGTGCCCAGGGGGCCGGAGGGTCACCCCTCCACTTT CASSAQGAGGSPLHF
TRBJ1-3 TRBV6-1 - - TGTGCCAGCCGAACCGGAAACACCATATATTTT CASRTGNTIYF
TRBJ1-2 TRBV20-1 many TRBD1 TGCAGTGCTAGAGGGACAGGCATCTTCTATGGCTACACCTTC CSARGTGIFYGYTF
TRBJ1-5 TRBV5-1 many - TGCGCCAGCAGATACCCCGGTGGGCCCCAGCATTTT CASRYPGGPQHF
TRBJ2-5 TRBV27 many - TGTGCCAGCAGTTCAGGCCGACTCCCGCCCCAGTACTTC CASSSGRLPPQYF
TRBJ1-1 TRBV5-1 many TRBD1 TGCGCCAGCAGCTTGGATCAGACAGGGGCGAACACTGAAGCTTTCTTT CASSLDQTGANTEAFF
TRBJ2-7 TRBV4-1 many TRBD1 TGCGCCAGCGGGCTCGGCCAGGGGGACTACGAGCAGTACTTC CASGLGQGDYEQYF
TRBJ2-5 TRBV6-1 many TRBD1 TGTGCCAGCAGATTCCAACAGGGGGCGGGGGAGACCCAGTACTTC CASRFQQGAGETQYF
TRBJ2-7 TRBV27 many - TGTGCCAGCAGTTTATCCAGGGGTCCCCACGAGCAGTACTTC CASSLSRGPHEQYF
TRBJ2-2 TRBV12-3/TRBV12-4 many - TGTGCCAGCAGTTTAAGGAGGTTACCCGGGGAGCTGTTTTTT CASSLRRLPGELFF
TRBJ2-5 TRBV2 few TRBD1 TGTGCCAGCAGTGATGGGCCGGGACAGGGGGCTGGAGAGACCCAGTACTTC CASSDGPGQGAGETQYF
TRBJ2-5 TRBV5-1 many - TGCGCCAGCAGCTCCAAAGAGACCCAGTACTTC CASSSKETQYF
TRBJ2-3 TRBV12-3/TRBV12-4 few TRBD1 TGTGCCAGCAGTTTAGGACAGGGAAGCACGAATACGCAGTATTTT CASSLGQGSTNTQYF
TRBJ1-5 TRBV6-2/TRBV6-3 many - TGTGCCAGCAGTTACTTTCCGGGCTCAGGCAGCAATCAGCCCCAGCATTTT CASSYFPGSGSNQPQHF
TRBJ2-7 TRBV5-1 many - TGCGCCAGCAGCTCGCCGAACGGGACTGCCTTTTGGGGCTCCTACGAGCAGTACTTC CASSSPNGTAFWGSYEQYF
TRBJ2-2 TRBV12-5 many - TGTGCTAGTGGTTTGGTATCAGGGTCGTATACCGGGGAGCTGTTTTTT CASGLVSGSYTGELFF
TRBJ2-7 TRBV28 - TRBD2 TGTGCCAGCAGTCTGGGACTAGCGGGAGCCCGTCCCTCCTACGAGCAGTACTTC CASSLGLAGARPSYEQYF
TRBJ2-7 TRBV7-2 many - TGTGCCAGCAGCCCCCAGCGGGACAGAGCCTACGAGCAGTACTTC CASSPQRDRAYEQYF
TRBJ2-2 TRBV20-1 many TRBD2 TGCAGTGCTAGAGCCGGCCGGGGAGGGCCCGGGGAGCTGTTTTTT CSARAGRGGPGELFF
TRBJ1-3 TRBV12-3/TRBV12-4 many TRBD1 TGTGCCAGCAGTTCAGGGGGCACCATATATTTT CASSSGGTIYF
TRBJ2-7 TRBV6-5 many TRBD1 TGTGCCAGCAGCCAGAGGGACAGAACCTACGAGCAGTACTTC CASSQRDRTYEQYF
TRBJ2-7 TRBV2 - - TGTGCCAGCATTTCCACCCGCTACGAGCAGTACTTC CASISTRYEQYF
TRBJ2-7 TRBV4-2 - - TGTGCCAGCAGCCAAGATCCCGGCGCGTACGAGCAGTACTTC CASSQDPGAYEQYF
TRBJ2-5 TRBV20-1 many - TGCAGTGCTACCCCCCCATTCATCGAGACCCAGTACTTC CSATPPFIETQYF
TRBJ1-1 TRBV27 many TRBD1 TGTGCCAGCAGTTGGGACAGGAGGCACACTGAAGCTTTCTTT CASSWDRRHTEAFF
TRBJ1-2 TRBV12-3/TRBV12-4 many - TGTGCCAGCAGTAATCTCAGGGAGGATGGCTACACCTTC CASSNLREDGYTF
TRBJ2-2 TRBV24-1 many - TGTGCCACCAAAGACTCCCTAACCGGGGAGCTGTTTTTT CATKDSLTGELFF
TRBJ2-7 TRBV19 many TRBD2 TGTGCCAGTAGTATAGGAAGGGGGTCGCCGACTAGCGGGAGTTACGAGCAGTACTTC CASSIGRGSPTSGSYEQYF
TRBJ1-2 TRBV6-1 few - TGTGCCAGCACCGAGGGGGGGCCCCTACGTGGCTACACCTTC CASTEGGPLRGYTF
TRBJ1-5 TRBV12-3/TRBV12-4 - TRBD1 TGTGCCAGCAGTTCCACCGGGACAGGGTATCAGCCCCAGCATTTT CASSSTGTGYQPQHF